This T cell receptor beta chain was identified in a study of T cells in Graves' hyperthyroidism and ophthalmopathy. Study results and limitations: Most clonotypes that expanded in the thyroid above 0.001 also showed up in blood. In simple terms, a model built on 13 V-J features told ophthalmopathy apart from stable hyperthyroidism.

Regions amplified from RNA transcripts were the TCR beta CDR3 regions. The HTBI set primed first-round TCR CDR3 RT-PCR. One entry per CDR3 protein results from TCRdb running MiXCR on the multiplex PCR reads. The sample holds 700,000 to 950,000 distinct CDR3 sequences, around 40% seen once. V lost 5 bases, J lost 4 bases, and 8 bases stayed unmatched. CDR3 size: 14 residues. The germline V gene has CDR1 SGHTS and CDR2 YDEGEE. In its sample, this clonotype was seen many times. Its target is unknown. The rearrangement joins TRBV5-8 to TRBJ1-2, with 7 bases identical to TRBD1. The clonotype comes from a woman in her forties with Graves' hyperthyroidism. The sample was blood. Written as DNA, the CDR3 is TGTGCCAGCAGAAGCGGACAGGTTATCTATGGCTACACCTTC. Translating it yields CASRSGQVIYGYTF.